A single sample is the source of the 29 T cell receptor beta chains below, sequenced in a study of T cell changes during pregnancy in multiple sclerosis. TCRdb keeps only in-frame clones here, not all; method: immunoSEQ multiplex PCR. The sample includes over 50,000 clones, approximately 91% of them seen just once. The starting material was peripheral blood, obtained after pregnancy. The receptors stem from a female donor with multiple sclerosis, enrolled in a pregnancy study.

This sequence joins TRBV5-4 and TRBJ1-1, with a possible D match to TRBD1 (6 bases). There are 15 residues in the CDR3. Trimming took 0 bases from V and 5 from J, leaving 14 bases between them. From germline, CDR1 is SGHNT and CDR2 YYREEE (reference sequence). The CDR3, as DNA: TGTGCCAGCAGCTTGGGGGGCCAGGGGAATACTGAAGCTTTCTTT. Its translation is CASSLGGQGNTEAFF.

The chain recombines TRBV11-3 with TRBJ2-3, with TRBD1 matching 10 bases. The ends lost 5 bases at V and 0 bases at J; junction bases unmatched: 2. CDR3 length: 15 residues. In germline, CDR1 is SGHNT, CDR2 YENEEA. DNA of the CDR3: TGTGCCAGCAGCGGGACAGGGGATAGCACAGATACGCAGTATTTT. Protein sequence: CASSGTGDSTDTQYF.

This clone was picked up one time. This chain links TRBV6-4 with TRBJ1-1, with TRBD1 as a possible D gene (6 bases). The CDR3 length is 13 residues. The V and J ends lost 10 bases and 2 bases respectively, with 14 bases between them. From germline, CDR1 is MRHNA and CDR2 SNTAGT. The CDR3 loop is CATSDRPNTEAFF. CDR3 nucleotides: TGTGCCACCTCTGACAGGCCTAACACTGAAGCTTTCTTT.

A note on this clone: One junction end does not reproduce the germline sequence, and a read error may be involved. V usage is TRBV12-5 and J usage is TRBJ2-3; no firm D call. CDR3 length: 13 residues. Germline CDR1 reads LGHNT; CDR2 reads FRNRAP. The CDR3 sequence is CASGLAGTDTQYF. The CDR3 DNA reads TGTGCTAGTGGGTTGGCAGGCACAGATACGCAGTATTTT.

Comments on this clone: The junction departs from germline at one end; a sequencing error may be responsible. The V and J genes are TRBV7-7 and TRBJ2-5, with a weak D call TRBD2 (6 bases). CDR1 is SSHAT and CDR2 is FNYEAQ in the germline V gene (reference sequence). This CDR3 spans 14 amino acids. CDR3 residues: CASSLAGGTETQYF. CDR3 DNA: TGTGCTAGCAGCTTAGCCGGAGGGACAGAGACCCAGTACTTC.

The chain employs TRBV7-2 and TRBJ2-2; D might be TRBD1 (6 bases). Trimming left V 5 bases short and J 0 bases short, with 7 bases between. Per the germline V gene, CDR1 is SGHTA and CDR2 is FQGNSA. The CDR3 is 14 amino acids. The CDR3 DNA reads as TGTGCCAGCAGCCGGGACACGAACACCGGGGAGCTGTTTTTT. It encodes CASSRDTNTGELFF.

The chain joins TRBV10-1 to TRBJ1-1; D gene unclear. Germline CDR1 reads WNHNN; CDR2 reads SYGVQD (reference sequence). The CDR3 contains 15 residues. V was cut by 3 bases and J by 5 bases, with 16 bases left in between. The CDR3 region has the DNA TGCGCCAGCAGTGAAAGGTATGAGGGTTGGACTGAAGCTTTCTTT. Translation gives CASSERYEGWTEAFF.

The rearrangement uses TRBV27 and TRBJ1-6; TRBD1 might be the D (5 bases). With 6 bases removed from V and 4 bases from J, the gap between germline ends came to 13 bases. Germline V gene data show CDR1 as MNHEY and CDR2 as SMNVEV (reference sequence). The CDR3 runs 15 residues. The CDR3 spells CASRTIGAYNSPLHF. In DNA, the CDR3 is TGTGCCAGCAGGACGATAGGGGCGTATAATTCACCCCTCCACTTT.

The gene calls are TRBV4-3 and TRBJ1-2; weak D call: TRBD1 (5 bases). This CDR3 is 15 amino acids long. The germline gives CDR1 LGHNA, CDR2 YSLEER. Trimming took off 0 bases at V and 2 bases at J, with 10 bases between the two ends. The CDR3 sequence: CASSQDRAGNYGYTF. CDR3 DNA sequence: TGCGCCAGCAGCCAAGATAGGGCAGGGAACTATGGCTACACCTTC.

The chain combines TRBV9 with TRBJ1-2, with D perhaps matching TRBD1 (6 bases). V was trimmed by 3 bases and J by 2 bases, leaving 8 bases between them. This CDR3 region has 13 residues. Germline V gene lookup returns CDR1 SGDLS and CDR2 YYNGEE. The DNA of the CDR3 is TGTGCCAGCAGCGGACAGGAAAACTATGGCTACACCTTC. Residues: CASSGQENYGYTF.

The rearrangement uses TRBV27 and TRBJ1-4; D might be TRBD1 (6 bases). The germline V gene encodes CDR1 MNHEY and CDR2 SMNVEV (reference sequence). Trimming cost V 5 bases and J 2 bases, with 12 bases left between them. CDR3 length equals 15 residues. The CDR3 sequence: CASSHDRSTNEKLFF. In DNA form, the CDR3 reads TGTGCCAGCAGTCACGACAGGAGTACTAATGAAAAACTGTTTTTT.

V gene TRBV2 combines with J gene TRBJ2-7; 9 bases line up with TRBD1. The CDR3 loop spans 14 amino acids. Germline lookup yields CDR1 SNHLY and CDR2 FYNNEI. Unmatched junction bases numbered 11, after V lost 10 bases and J lost 4 bases. As DNA, the CDR3 is TGTGCCATCCTAGTCGGGGACAGGGAGTACGAGCAGTACTTC. Translation gives CAILVGDREYEQYF.

The J gene is TRBJ1-4, the V gene TRBV5-5; a possible D gene is TRBD1 (5 bases). This CDR3 region has 15 residues. Trimming removed 1 base at V and 2 bases at J, with 9 bases between. Per the germline V gene, CDR1 is SGHKS and CDR2 is YYEKEE (reference sequence). The CDR3: CASSLLAGTNEKLFF. CDR3 bases: TGTGCCAGCAGCTTGTTGGCAGGGACTAATGAAAAACTGTTTTTT.

The sample holds one count of this clone. The CDR3 loop is CASSGSSYEQYF. As DNA, the CDR3 is TGTGCCTCCTCCGGGTCGTCCTACGAGCAGTACTTC. The gene calls are TRBV6-6 and TRBJ2-7; D gene unclear. The V gene lost 11 bases and the J gene lost 1 base, with 12 bases spanning the gap. The CDR3 is made up of 12 amino acids. CDR1 is MNHNY and CDR2 is SVGAGI in the germline V gene (reference sequence).

The CDR3 DNA follows: TGTGCCAGCAGTCCATCCCCAGGGGGCCCCGACGGGGAGCAGTTCTTC. Protein: CASSPSPGGPDGEQFF. The chain links TRBV6-6 to TRBJ2-1, with 8 bases fitting TRBD1. Unmatched junction bases numbered 16, after V lost 5 bases and J lost 10 bases. From germline, CDR1 is MNHNY and CDR2 SVGAGI (reference sequence). The CDR3 is 16 residues long.

V usage is TRBV6-1 and J usage is TRBJ1-2; D gene unclear. CDR3 length: 15 amino acids. Trimming stripped 4 bases from V and 1 base from J, with 13 bases between. Per the germline V gene, CDR1 is MNHNS and CDR2 is SASEGT. CDR3 protein: CASSAGMLGNYGYTF. DNA for the CDR3: TGTGCCAGCAGTGCAGGAATGTTGGGTAACTATGGCTACACCTTC.

J is TRBJ1-2 and V is TRBV6-5; weak D call: TRBD1 (6 bases). The CDR3 is 13 amino acids. Germline-derived CDR1 and CDR2 are MNHEY and SVGAGI. V was pared by 6 bases and J by 4 bases, with 12 bases between. This CDR3 is CASRKDRTYGYTF. CDR3 DNA sequence: TGTGCCAGCAGAAAAGACAGGACCTATGGCTACACCTTC.

J is TRBJ1-5 and V is TRBV19; TRBD1 matches at 8 bases. Germline trimming cut 8 bases from V and 5 bases from J; bases unmatched to any gene: 8. This CDR3 has 14 amino acids. The V gene's germline CDR1 is LNHDA and CDR2 SQIVND (reference sequence). CDR3 protein: CASSAGQDDQPQHF. The CDR3 DNA reads TGTGCCAGTTCTGCGGGACAGGATGATCAGCCCCAGCATTTT.

The CDR3 nucleotides are TGTGCCAGTAGTATTCTGGGACAGGGTAATGAAAAACTGTTTTTT. Its translation is CASSILGQGNEKLFF. J is TRBJ1-4 and V is TRBV19; 9 bases align to TRBD1. Germline V gene sequence: CDR1 LNHDA, CDR2 SQIVND (reference sequence). The CDR3 is made up of 15 amino acids. Trimming removed 3 bases from V and 4 bases from J; junction bases left unmatched: 3.

The CDR3: CAISEWDRVSNEQFF. The CDR3 nucleotides read TGTGCCATCAGTGAATGGGACAGGGTCAGCAATGAGCAGTTCTTC. The chain employs TRBV10-3 and TRBJ2-1, with TRBD1 identical over 9 bases. Germline CDR1 and CDR2: ENHRY and SYGVKD. There are 15 residues in the CDR3. Unmatched junction bases numbered 6, after V lost 3 bases and J lost 6 bases.

The rearrangement joins TRBV12-5 to TRBJ2-1; tentatively, D is TRBD2 (5 bases). This CDR3 is 17 amino acids long. Germline CDR1 reads LGHNT; CDR2 reads FRNRAP. V was cut by 0 bases and J by 4 bases, with 16 bases left in between. The CDR3 loop is CASGLVLGGQTYNEQFF. The CDR3 DNA reads TGTGCTAGTGGTTTGGTGTTGGGCGGGCAGACGTACAATGAGCAGTTCTTC.

The J gene is TRBJ1-6, the V gene TRBV2, with D possibly TRBD1 on 6 matching bases. The germline V and J ends were trimmed by 5 bases and 4 bases, with 12 bases remaining between them. This CDR3 spans 15 amino acids. The germline V gene encodes CDR1 SNHLY and CDR2 FYNNEI. The CDR3 DNA reads as TGTGCCAGCAGTCTGGACAGCAGATATAATTCACCCCTCCACTTT. Its protein product is CASSLDSRYNSPLHF. Based on the CDR3 plus reference TRBV2 and TRBJ1-6, the full variable domain is EPEVTQTPSHQVTQMGQEVILRCVPISNHLYFYWYRQILGQKVEFLVSFYNNEISEKSEIFDDQFSVERPDGSNFTLKIRSTKLEDSAMYFCASSLDSRYNSPLHFGNGTRLTVT.

This clone is a singleton in its sample. V and J are TRBV2 and TRBJ2-2; 8 nucleotides agree with TRBD1. V gave up 7 bases and J gave up 6 bases; unmatched junction bases: 7. The germline gives CDR1 SNHLY, CDR2 FYNNEI. The CDR3 spans 14 residues. The CDR3 sequence: CASTGTGGSGELFF. The CDR3 DNA reads as TGTGCCAGCACGGGGACAGGAGGATCCGGGGAGCTGTTTTTT.

V is TRBV4-2 and J is TRBJ2-7, with 8 bases identical to TRBD1. The length of the CDR3 is 16 residues. Germline V gene lookup returns CDR1 LGHNA and CDR2 YNFKEQ. V trimming: 4 bases; J trimming: 6 bases; junction bases outside the gene matches: 14. The CDR3 nucleotides read TGTGCCAGCAGCCCCCACTTTGACAGGGGCCTAGCCGAGCAGTACTTC. Its protein is CASSPHFDRGLAEQYF.

The chain combines TRBV10-3 with TRBJ1-1; D may be TRBD1 (5 bases). This CDR3 comprises 15 residues. V shed 5 bases and J shed 1 base, with 14 bases lying between them. The V gene's germline CDR1 is ENHRY and CDR2 SYGVKD. CDR3 DNA: TGTGCCATCAGTACAGGAACATTTCAGAACACTGAAGCTTTCTTT. Protein sequence: CAISTGTFQNTEAFF.

The gene calls are TRBV2 and TRBJ1-5; 9 bases are shared with TRBD1. The length of the CDR3 is 17 residues. From germline, CDR1 is SNHLY and CDR2 FYNNEI. The V segment lost 4 bases and the J segment 0 bases; nucleotides outside the gene matches: 7. This CDR3 is CASSAFGTGLSNQPQHF. The DNA for the CDR3 is TGTGCCAGCAGTGCCTTCGGGACAGGGCTTAGCAATCAGCCCCAGCATTTT.

The genes are TRBV30 and TRBJ1-1; maybe TRBD1 (5 bases). V was clipped by 1 base and J by 6 bases, with 18 bases between them. This CDR3 comprises 15 residues. CDR1 and CDR2 from the germline V gene are GTSNPN and SVGIG (reference sequence). CDR3 in amino acids: CAWSGYPRATAEAFF. The DNA of the CDR3 is TGTGCCTGGAGTGGATACCCCAGGGCGACCGCTGAAGCTTTCTTT.

This chain connects TRBV4-1 to TRBJ1-2; D may be TRBD1 (6 bases). The CDR3 is 18 residues long. V was pared by 1 base and J by 4 bases, with 22 bases between. The germline V gene encodes CDR1 MGHRA and CDR2 YSYEKL. This CDR3 is CASSQVSLLGQTLYGYTF. The CDR3 coding sequence is TGCGCCAGCAGCCAAGTTTCACTGTTAGGACAGACACTCTATGGCTACACCTTC.

The chain carries TRBV5-4 and TRBJ1-2, with D hard to call. The CDR3 is 14 amino acids. The germline CDR1 and CDR2 sequences are SGHNT and YYREEE (reference sequence). V lost 0 bases, J lost 2 bases, and 8 bases lay in between. The CDR3 DNA follows: TGTGCCAGCAGCTTGGGAGGGCGGAACTATGGCTACACCTTC. The encoded protein is CASSLGGRNYGYTF.